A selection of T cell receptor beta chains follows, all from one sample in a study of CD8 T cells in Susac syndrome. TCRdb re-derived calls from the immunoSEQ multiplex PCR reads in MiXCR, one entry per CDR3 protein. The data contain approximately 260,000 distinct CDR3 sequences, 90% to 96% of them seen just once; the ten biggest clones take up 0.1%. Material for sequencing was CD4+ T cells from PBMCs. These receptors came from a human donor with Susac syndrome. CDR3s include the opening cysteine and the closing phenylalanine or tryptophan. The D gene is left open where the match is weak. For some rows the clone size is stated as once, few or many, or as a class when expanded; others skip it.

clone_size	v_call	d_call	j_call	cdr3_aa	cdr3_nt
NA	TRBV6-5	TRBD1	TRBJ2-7	CASSYSARGQGYPYEQYF	TGTGCCAGCAGTTACTCCGCTAGGGGACAGGGTTACCCCTACGAGCAGTACTTC
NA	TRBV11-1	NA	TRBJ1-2	CASSPPLRYGYTF	TGTGCCAGCAGCCCGCCCCTCCGCTATGGCTACACCTTC
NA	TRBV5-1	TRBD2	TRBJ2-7	CASRETSGSNEQYF	TGCGCCAGCAGAGAGACTAGCGGGAGCAACGAGCAGTACTTC
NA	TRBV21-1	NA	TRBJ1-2	CASSKPHRGLANYGYTF	TGTGCCAGCAGCAAACCCCACCGGGGCCTAGCTAACTATGGCTACACCTTC
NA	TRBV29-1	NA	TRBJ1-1	CSVAQGSRTEAFF	TGCAGCGTTGCCCAGGGCTCTCGCACTGAAGCTTTCTTT
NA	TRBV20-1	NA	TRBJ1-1	CSARARPNTEAFF	TGCAGTGCTAGAGCGAGGCCGAACACTGAAGCTTTCTTT
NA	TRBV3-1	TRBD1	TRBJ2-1	CASRGQGPKDEQFF	TGTGCCAGCAGGGGACAGGGGCCAAAGGATGAGCAGTTCTTC
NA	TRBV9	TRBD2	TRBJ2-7	CASSATSDYEQYF	TGTGCCAGCAGCGCTACTAGCGACTACGAGCAGTACTTC
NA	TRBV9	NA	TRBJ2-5	CASSVVGTIQETQYF	TGTGCCAGCAGCGTAGTCGGAACAATCCAAGAGACCCAGTACTTC
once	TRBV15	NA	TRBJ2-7	CATSRLTGSYEQYF	TGTGCCACCAGCAGACTAACAGGTTCCTACGAGCAGTACTTC
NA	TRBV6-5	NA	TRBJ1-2	CASLHTGGYTF	TGTGCCAGCCTCCATACGGGTGGCTACACCTTC
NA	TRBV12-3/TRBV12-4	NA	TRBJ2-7	CASSSFRYEQYF	TGTGCCAGCAGTTCCTTTCGGTACGAGCAGTACTTC
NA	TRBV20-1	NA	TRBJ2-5	CSASRRETQYF	TGCAGTGCTAGCCGGCGAGAGACCCAGTACTTC
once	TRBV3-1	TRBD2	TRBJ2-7	CASSPGVLALYEQYF	TGTGCCAGCAGCCCAGGTGTACTAGCGCTCTACGAGCAGTACTTC
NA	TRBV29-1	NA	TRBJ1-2	CSVEGIKGVRNGYTF	TGCAGCGTTGAAGGGATTAAGGGAGTGAGGAATGGCTACACCTTC
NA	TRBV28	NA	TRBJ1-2	CASSLSAAGYTF	TGTGCCAGCAGTTTATCAGCAGCTGGCTACACCTTC
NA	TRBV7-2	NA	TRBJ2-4	CASSLGGEDIQYF	TGTGCCAGCAGCTTAGGTGGGGAGGACATTCAGTACTTC
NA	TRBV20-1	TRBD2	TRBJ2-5	CSSKTSGSSETQYF	TGCAGTTCCAAGACTAGCGGGAGTTCAGAGACCCAGTACTTC
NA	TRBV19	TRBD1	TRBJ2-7	CASNRRDRTYEQYF	TGTGCCAGTAATCGCCGGGACAGGACCTACGAGCAGTACTTC
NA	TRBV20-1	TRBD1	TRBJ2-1	CSARDLGGQGTSSEQFF	TGCAGTGCTAGAGATCTAGGGGGACAGGGGACGTCCAGTGAGCAGTTCTTC
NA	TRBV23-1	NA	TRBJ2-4	CASSQVAPQLAKNIQYF	TGCGCCAGCAGTCAAGTAGCGCCGCAACTAGCCAAAAACATTCAGTACTTC
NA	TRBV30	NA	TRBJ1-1	CAWSVRVGRYTEAFF	TGTGCCTGGAGTGTACGTGTCGGGAGGTACACTGAAGCTTTCTTT
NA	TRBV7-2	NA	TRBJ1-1	CASSSGGGRPTEAFF	TGTGCCAGCAGCTCCGGAGGGGGACGGCCCACTGAAGCTTTCTTT
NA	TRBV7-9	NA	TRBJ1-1	CASNRAVAEAFF	TGTGCCAGCAACCGGGCCGTGGCTGAAGCTTTCTTT
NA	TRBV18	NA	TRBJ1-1	CASSLSTRTGNTEAFF	TGTGCCAGCTCACTATCTACTAGGACGGGGAACACTGAAGCTTTCTTT
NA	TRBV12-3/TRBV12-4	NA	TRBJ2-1	CASRGTRTTEQFF	TGTGCCAGCAGGGGCACTAGGACCACTGAGCAGTTCTTC
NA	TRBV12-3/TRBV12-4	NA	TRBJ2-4	CASWDGAKAKNIQYF	TGTGCCAGCTGGGACGGAGCTAAAGCCAAAAACATTCAGTACTTC
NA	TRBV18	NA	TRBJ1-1	CASSPGRGTEAFF	TGTGCCAGCTCACCAGGGCGAGGGACTGAAGCTTTCTTT
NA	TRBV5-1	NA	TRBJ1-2	CASSLEAREIGTF	TGCGCCAGCAGCTTGGAGGCCAGGGAGATAGGCACCTTC
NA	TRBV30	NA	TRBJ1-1	CAWSVNGNTEAFF	TGTGCCTGGAGTGTAAACGGTAACACTGAAGCTTTCTTT
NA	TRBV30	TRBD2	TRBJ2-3	CAWSAGGFGRDTQYF	TGTGCCTGGAGTGCCGGGGGGTTTGGGCGGGATACGCAGTATTTT
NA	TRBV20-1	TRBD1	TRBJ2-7	CSAMQGAYEQYF	TGCAGTGCTATGCAGGGGGCCTACGAGCAGTACTTC
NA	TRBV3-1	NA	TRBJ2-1	CASSQGGLRWNEQFF	TGTGCCAGCAGCCAGGGGGGACTCCGGTGGAATGAGCAGTTCTTC
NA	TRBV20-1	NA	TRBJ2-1	CSARDRYEQFF	TGCAGTGCTAGAGATCGATATGAGCAGTTCTTC
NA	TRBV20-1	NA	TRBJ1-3	CSARDLGSGNTIYF	TGCAGTGCTAGGGATCTTGGCTCTGGAAACACCATATATTTT
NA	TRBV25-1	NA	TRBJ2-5	CASALSDRLEETQYF	TGTGCCAGCGCCCTATCCGACAGACTAGAAGAGACCCAGTACTTC
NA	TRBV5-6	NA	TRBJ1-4	CASSLALPKGDNEKLFF	TGTGCCAGCAGCTTGGCCCTACCTAAGGGGGATAATGAAAAACTGTTTTTT
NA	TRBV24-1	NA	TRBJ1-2	CATSDPEQGLYTF	TGTGCCACCAGTGACCCTGAACAGGGCCTCTACACCTTC
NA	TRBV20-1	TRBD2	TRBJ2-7	CSAKTSGMEYF	TGCAGTGCTAAAACTAGCGGAATGGAGTACTTC
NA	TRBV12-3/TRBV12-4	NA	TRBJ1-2	CASSPPSMAWGYTF	TGTGCCAGCAGTCCTCCTTCAATGGCCTGGGGCTACACCTTC
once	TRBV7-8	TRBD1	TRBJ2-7	CASSSTGQGTDEQYF	TGTGCCAGCAGCAGTACGGGACAGGGGACGGACGAGCAGTACTTC
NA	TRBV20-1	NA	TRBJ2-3	CSARSSVRRDTQYF	TGCAGTGCTAGATCTAGCGTGAGGAGGGATACGCAGTATTTT
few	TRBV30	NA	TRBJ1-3	CAWTLQGGNTIYF	TGTGCCTGGACCCTCCAGGGTGGAAACACCATATATTTT
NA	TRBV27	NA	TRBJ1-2	CASSSEGTNYGYTF	TGTGCCAGCAGTTCTGAGGGGACTAACTATGGCTACACCTTC
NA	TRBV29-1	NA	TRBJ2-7	CSGGSRLTDEQYF	TGCAGCGGGGGATCTCGGCTTACAGACGAGCAGTACTTC
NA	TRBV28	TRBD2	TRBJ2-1	CASSPPGLGEQFF	TGTGCCAGCAGTCCTCCGGGACTAGGTGAGCAGTTCTTC
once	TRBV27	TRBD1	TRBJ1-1	CASSSWNRGREAFF	TGTGCCAGCAGTTCGTGGAACAGGGGCAGAGAAGCTTTCTTT
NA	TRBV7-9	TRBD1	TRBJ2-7	CASSTQRGGQYYEQYF	TGTGCCAGCAGCACCCAACGTGGGGGACAGTACTACGAGCAGTACTTC
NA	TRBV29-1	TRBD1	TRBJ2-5	CSGQGAEEETQYF	TGCAGCGGACAGGGGGCGGAGGAAGAGACCCAGTACTTC
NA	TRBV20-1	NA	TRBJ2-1	CSALETSYNEQFF	TGCAGTGCACTTGAGACGAGTTACAATGAGCAGTTCTTC
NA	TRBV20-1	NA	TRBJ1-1	CSARDLGWGDTEAFF	TGCAGTGCTAGAGACCTAGGTTGGGGCGACACTGAAGCTTTCTTT
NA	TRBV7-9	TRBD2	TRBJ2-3	CASSLSSGRVTDTQYF	TGTGCCAGCAGCTTATCTAGCGGGAGAGTCACAGATACGCAGTATTTT
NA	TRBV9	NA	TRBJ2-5	CASNTRERQETQYF	TGTGCCAGCAATACGCGGGAACGACAAGAGACCCAGTACTTC
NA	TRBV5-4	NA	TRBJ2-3	CASSLTGTSTDTQYF	TGTGCCAGCAGCTTAACCGGGACTAGCACAGATACGCAGTATTTT
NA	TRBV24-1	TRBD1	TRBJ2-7	CATSDNRGIEQYF	TGTGCCACCAGTGATAACAGGGGAATCGAGCAGTACTTC
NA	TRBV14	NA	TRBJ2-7	CASSLYSSYEQYF	TGTGCCAGCAGCCTATATTCCTCCTACGAGCAGTACTTC
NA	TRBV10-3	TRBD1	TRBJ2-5	CAIRRTGMEETQYF	TGTGCCATCAGAAGGACAGGGATGGAAGAGACCCAGTACTTC